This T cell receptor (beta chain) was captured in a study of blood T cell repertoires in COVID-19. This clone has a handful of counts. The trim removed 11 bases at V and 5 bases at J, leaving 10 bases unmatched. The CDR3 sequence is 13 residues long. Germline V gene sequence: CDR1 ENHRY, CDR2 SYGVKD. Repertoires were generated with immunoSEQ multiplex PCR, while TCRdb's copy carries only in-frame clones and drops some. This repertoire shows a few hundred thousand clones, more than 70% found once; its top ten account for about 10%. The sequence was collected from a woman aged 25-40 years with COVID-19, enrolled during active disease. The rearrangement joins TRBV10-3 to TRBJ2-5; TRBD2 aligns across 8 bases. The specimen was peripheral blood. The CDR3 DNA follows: TGTGCCTCCTCTAAGCGGGAGATGGAGACCCAGTACTTC. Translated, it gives CASSKREMETQYF.